These T cell receptor beta chains were read from a single sample in a study of blood T cells in healthy people across ages. One entry per CDR3 protein, called by TCRdb with MiXCR from the 5' RACE reads. The sample carries some 880,000 distinct CDR3 sequences, roughly 34% recorded once. The sequenced sample consisted of blood. These TCRs come from a young man in good health. CDR3s include the opening cysteine and the closing phenylalanine or tryptophan. D genes are given only for firm matches. The listing skips clone size in some rows; elsewhere it reads once, few, many or a size class.

D gene	V gene	clone size	CDR3 length	J gene	CDR3 protein	CDR3 DNA
TRBD1	TRBV7-2	-	18	TRBJ1-6	CAGSSPRRTGGNDSPLHF	TGTGCCGGCAGCTCCCCCAGGAGGACAGGGGGAAATGATTCACCCCTCCACTTT
TRBD1	TRBV6-1	few	18	TRBJ2-1	CASSESGRGFGSYNEQFF	TGTGCCAGCAGTGAAAGCGGCAGGGGGTTTGGCTCCTACAATGAGCAGTTCTTC
TRBD1	TRBV12-3/TRBV12-4	-	13	TRBJ2-5	CVSRRTGQETQYF	TGTGTCAGCAGACGGACAGGCCAAGAGACCCAGTACTTC
-	TRBV20-1	few	15	TRBJ1-5	CSARDFREENQPQHF	TGCAGTGCTAGAGATTTTAGGGAAGAAAATCAGCCCCAGCATTTT
TRBD2	TRBV29-1	-	15	TRBJ2-4	CSVHGGDVAKNIQYF	TGCAGCGTCCACGGGGGGGACGTTGCCAAAAACATTCAGTACTTC
-	TRBV7-2	many	12	TRBJ1-2	CASSVRSYGYTF	TGTGCCAGCAGCGTCAGGAGCTATGGCTACACCTTC
-	TRBV28	few	17	TRBJ2-7	CASSPPGRTLPNNEQYF	TGTGCCAGCAGCCCGCCGGGACGGACCTTACCTAACAACGAGCAGTACTTC
-	TRBV30	few	14	TRBJ2-7	CAWSVRRVSYEQYF	TGTGCCTGGAGTGTCCGGAGGGTCTCCTACGAGCAGTACTTC
TRBD2	TRBV4-2	-	15	TRBJ2-5	CASSPETSGQETQYF	TGTGCCAGCAGCCCCGAGACTAGCGGTCAAGAGACCCAGTACTTC
TRBD1	TRBV20-1	-	16	TRBJ2-5	CSARAADRDEWETQYF	TGCAGTGCTAGAGCTGCGGACAGGGATGAATGGGAGACCCAGTACTTC
-	TRBV27	-	15	TRBJ1-5	CASSSSSGHNQPQHF	TGTGCCAGCAGTTCTTCCTCAGGACACAATCAGCCCCAGCATTTT
-	TRBV5-5	-	15	TRBJ1-4	CASRPTGRTNEKLFF	TGTGCCAGCAGGCCCACAGGGCGTACTAATGAAAAACTGTTTTTT
-	TRBV4-2	few	15	TRBJ1-5	CASSQASTGEQPQHF	TGTGCCAGCAGCCAAGCTTCCACGGGGGAGCAGCCCCAGCATTTT
-	TRBV13	-	13	TRBJ2-7	CASSYQSRYEQYF	TGTGCCAGCAGCTATCAGAGCCGCTACGAGCAGTACTTC
-	TRBV20-1	-	16	TRBJ1-2	CSAIIRSRTRNYGYTF	TGCAGTGCTATAATACGAAGCAGGACTCGAAACTATGGCTACACCTTC
-	TRBV9	-	16	TRBJ2-6	CASSAGRSLRANVLTF	TGTGCCAGCAGCGCTGGCCGCTCGCTGCGGGCCAACGTCCTGACTTTC
TRBD1	TRBV20-1	-	14	TRBJ1-5	CSASDRDSNQPQHF	TGCAGTGCTAGCGACAGGGATAGCAATCAGCCCCAGCATTTT
-	TRBV12-3/TRBV12-4	-	14	TRBJ1-6	CVSSPSSYNSPLHF	TGTGTCAGCAGCCCGAGCTCCTATAATTCACCCCTCCACTTT
-	TRBV7-8	-	14	TRBJ2-7	CASSSGHSGVEQYF	TGTGCCAGCAGCAGCGGGCACTCGGGTGTCGAGCAGTACTTC
TRBD2	TRBV12-3/TRBV12-4	-	14	TRBJ2-1	CASSVRRGVNEQFF	TGTGCCAGCAGTGTACGGCGGGGGGTCAATGAGCAGTTCTTC
TRBD1	TRBV10-3	few	16	TRBJ2-1	CAISAGGQGLYNEQFF	TGTGCCATCAGCGCAGGGGGACAGGGGCTTTACAATGAGCAGTTCTTC
TRBD1	TRBV6-5	few	14	TRBJ1-2	CASSDGGQGSGYTF	TGTGCCAGCAGTGACGGGGGACAGGGTAGCGGCTACACCTTC
TRBD1	TRBV18	few	19	TRBJ1-1	CASSPRQGVARKMNTEAFF	TGTGCCAGCTCACCGCGACAGGGGGTAGCCCGTAAAATGAACACTGAAGCTTTCTTT
TRBD2	TRBV12-3/TRBV12-4	-	15	TRBJ2-5	CASSQSGGLYNEQYF	TGTGCCAGCAGCCAAAGCGGGGGGCTCTACAATGAGCAGTACTTC
-	TRBV27	few	17	TRBJ2-3	CASSAIDSGVSTDTQYF	TGTGCCAGCAGTGCGATTGACTCCGGGGTCAGCACAGATACGCAGTATTTT
-	TRBV6-2/TRBV6-3	-	14	TRBJ1-5	CASSYSGLLQPQHF	TGTGCCAGCAGTTACTCAGGGTTATTACAGCCCCAGCATTTT
TRBD1	TRBV15	few	15	TRBJ2-5	CATRGLGQPQETQYF	TGTGCCACCAGGGGGTTGGGACAGCCCCAAGAGACCCAGTACTTC
-	TRBV5-1	-	16	TRBJ2-3	CASSQLLAKGTDTQYF	TGCGCCAGCAGCCAACTACTAGCTAAAGGCACAGATACGCAGTATTTT
-	TRBV5-1	few	12	TRBJ2-7	CASSLPGCEQYF	TGCGCCAGCAGCCTCCCGGGTTGCGAGCAGTACTTC
-	TRBV4-2	few	12	TRBJ2-2	CASSQEPGELFF	TGTGCCAGCAGCCAAGAACCGGGGGAGCTGTTTTTT
-	TRBV28	-	16	TRBJ2-5	CASSEGEASLQETQYF	TGTGCCAGCAGTGAGGGGGAAGCATCCCTCCAAGAGACCCAGTACTTC
TRBD1	TRBV9	few	18	TRBJ1-1	CASSVVGGQGVKNTEAFF	TGTGCCAGCAGCGTAGTAGGGGGACAGGGTGTTAAGAACACTGAAGCTTTCTTT
TRBD1	TRBV6-5	-	14	TRBJ1-4	CASSKDRGFEKLFF	TGTGCCAGCAGCAAGGACAGGGGTTTTGAAAAACTGTTTTTT
TRBD1	TRBV5-6	-	17	TRBJ1-5	CASSLGTGAYSNQPQHF	TGTGCCAGCAGCTTGGGGACAGGGGCTTATAGCAATCAGCCCCAGCATTTT
-	TRBV6-6	-	14	TRBJ2-5	CASSWGRVQETQYF	TGTGCCAGCAGTTGGGGACGCGTCCAAGAGACCCAGTACTTC
-	TRBV20-1	few	13	TRBJ2-7	CSARAQATREQYF	TGCAGTGCTAGAGCCCAGGCTACTCGCGAGCAGTACTTC
TRBD2	TRBV20-1	few	15	TRBJ2-3	CSATQLAGGTDTQYF	TGCAGTGCCACACAGCTAGCGGGGGGCACAGATACGCAGTATTTT
TRBD1	TRBV11-2	few	14	TRBJ2-7	CASSLYRGTYEQYF	TGTGCCAGCAGCTTATACAGGGGAACCTACGAGCAGTACTTC
TRBD1	TRBV20-1	-	16	TRBJ2-1	CSTRDDRVSPYNEQFF	TGCAGTACTAGGGATGACAGGGTGAGTCCCTACAATGAGCAGTTCTTC
-	TRBV20-1	-	13	TRBJ2-3	CSASRESTDTQYF	TGCAGTGCTAGCCGGGAGTCCACAGATACGCAGTATTTT
TRBD1	TRBV7-2	few	16	TRBJ1-2	CASSLALGQGKEGYTF	TGTGCCAGCAGCTTAGCGCTGGGACAGGGGAAGGAGGGCTACACCTTC
TRBD2	TRBV27	few	15	TRBJ2-4	CASSDPGGSGNIQYF	TGTGCCAGCAGTGACCCGGGGGGATCAGGAAACATTCAGTACTTC
-	TRBV12-3/TRBV12-4	few	12	TRBJ1-1	CASNPGTGKAFF	TGTGCCAGCAACCCGGGGACGGGAAAAGCTTTCTTT
-	TRBV7-2	few	14	TRBJ2-2	CASSLEGFTGELFF	TGTGCCAGCAGCTTAGAGGGGTTCACCGGGGAGCTGTTTTTT
-	TRBV5-1	-	14	TRBJ2-1	CASSPTPDSYEQFF	TGCGCCAGCAGCCCCACGCCTGACTCCTACGAGCAGTTCTTC
-	TRBV9	-	13	TRBJ1-1	CASSEGMNTEAFF	TGTGCCAGCAGCGAAGGGATGAACACTGAAGCTTTCTTT
TRBD2	TRBV20-1	-	15	TRBJ2-1	CSARGIAGGYDEQFF	TGCAGTGCTAGAGGGATAGCGGGGGGTTACGATGAGCAGTTCTTC
-	TRBV20-1	many	15	TRBJ2-1	CSARPDTGSYNEQFF	TGCAGTGCTAGACCCGACACGGGATCTTACAATGAGCAGTTCTTC
-	TRBV29-1	many	14	TRBJ2-1	CSVRRGDSYNEQFF	TGCAGCGTCCGACGAGGAGACTCCTACAATGAGCAGTTCTTC
-	TRBV6-2/TRBV6-3	once	16	TRBJ2-7	CASGSYPGRGTYEQYF	TGTGCCAGCGGCTCGTACCCGGGGCGAGGGACCTACGAGCAGTACTTC
TRBD1	TRBV4-3	-	18	TRBJ2-2	CASSQDGIQGLDTGELFF	TGCGCCAGCAGCCAAGATGGTATACAGGGGCTGGACACCGGGGAGCTGTTTTTT
TRBD1	TRBV11-2	few	16	TRBJ1-6	CASSPRQGVRYSPLHF	TGTGCCAGCAGCCCTCGACAGGGGGTTAGGTATTCACCCCTCCACTTT
-	TRBV3-1	once	18	TRBJ2-2	CASSQARIRASSTGELFF	TGTGCCAGCAGCCAAGCAAGAATCAGGGCCTCTTCTACCGGGGAGCTGTTTTTT